What follows are 13 T cell receptor beta chains derived from one specimen sequenced in a study of Graves' ophthalmopathy and Graves' hyperthyroidism. Using RNA transcripts, the TCR beta CDR3 regions were amplified. RT-PCR with HTBI primers came first, then second-round multiplex PCR. TCRdb independently ran MiXCR on the multiplex PCR reads; one entry per CDR3 protein. The table has approximately 700,000 distinct CDR3 sequences, about 38% seen once. The sequenced material came from peripheral blood. These TCRs come from an adult man with Graves' ophthalmopathy.

This clonotype turned up a few times. The chain is built from TRBV6-6 and TRBJ1-1; D is unclear. The CDR3 is 15 residues long. The V gene's germline CDR1 is MNHNY and CDR2 SVGAGI (reference sequence). With 0 bases removed from V and 4 bases from J, the gap between germline ends came to 12 bases. Written as DNA, the CDR3 is TGTGCCAGCAGTTACTCGATGGCCGCCGGCACTGAAGCTTTCTTT. Amino acid sequence: CASSYSMAAGTEAFF.

In this sample, this clonotype turned up many times. The chain has TRBV10-3 and TRBJ1-2; 8 bases are a match to TRBD1. Germline CDR1 and CDR2: ENHRY and SYGVKD. Losses at the gene ends were 6 bases for V and 6 bases for J; bases not matched to a gene: 6. The CDR3 covers 13 residues. The DNA of the CDR3 is TGTGCCATCAGCCGGACAGGGTCCGATGGCTACACCTTC. It encodes CAISRTGSDGYTF.

This clonotype was picked up many times. This rearrangement joins TRBV7-2 to TRBJ1-6; D unclear. The CDR3 is made up of 15 amino acids. V shed 1 base and J shed 3 bases, with 7 bases lying between them. Germline-derived CDR1 and CDR2 are SGHTA and FQGNSA. CDR3: CASSLDPIYNSPLHF. CDR3 nucleotides: TGTGCCAGCAGCTTAGACCCGATCTATAATTCACCCCTCCACTTT.

On this clonotype itself: Sequence at one end of the junction differs from germline and may be a read error. The chain combines TRBV7-9 with TRBJ2-7; 11 bases fit TRBD1. CDR1 SEHNR and CDR2 FQNEAQ come from the germline V gene (reference sequence). This CDR3 is 16 amino acids long. The CDR3 DNA reads as TGCGCCAGCAGCCATCCAACCGGGACAGGGGGCTACGAGCAGTACTTC. Translation: CASSHPTGTGGYEQYF.

This clonotype was detected many times. V is TRBV10-2 and J is TRBJ1-4; D is undetermined. Trimming stripped 2 bases from V and 5 bases from J, with 6 bases between. The germline V gene has CDR1 WSHSY and CDR2 SAAADI. The CDR3 runs 13 residues. Here the CDR3 DNA reads TGCGCCAGCAGTGAGGTGCCGAATGAAAAACTGTTTTTT. It yields the protein CASSEVPNEKLFF.

This clonotype was detected many times. The genes are TRBV7-2 and TRBJ1-3; D uncertain. V was pared by 1 base and J by 0 bases, with 10 bases between. The length of the CDR3 is 16 residues. Germline lookup yields CDR1 SGHTA and CDR2 FQGNSA. The CDR3 loop reads CASSLGPVNSGNTIYF. CDR3 nucleotide sequence: TGTGCCAGCAGCTTAGGCCCAGTGAACTCTGGAAACACCATATATTTT.

For this clonotype: One end of the junction fails to match germline, which may point to a read error. The chain links TRBV7-2 to TRBJ1-3; possibly TRBD1 for D (6 bases). The CDR3 contains 15 residues. CDR1 and CDR2 from the germline V gene are SGHTA and FQGNSA. The CDR3 DNA sequence: TGTGTCAGCAGCTTGGTAGGGGGCTCTGGAAACACCATATATTTT. Protein: CVSSLVGGSGNTIYF.

As concerns this clonotype: A junction boundary mismatches the germline segment, possibly from a read error. The chain combines TRBV7-3 with TRBJ1-1; D may be TRBD1 (6 bases). The CDR3 loop spans 13 amino acids. CDR1 is SGHTA, CDR2 FQGTGA, per germline. The CDR3 DNA sequence: TGTGCCCGCAGCTTACAGGGTGATACTGAAGCTTTCTTT. Residues: CARSLQGDTEAFF.

This clonotype has at least ten counts. The chain uses TRBV2 and TRBJ1-2; tentative D call: TRBD1 (5 bases). From germline, CDR1 is SNHLY and CDR2 FYNNEI. With 3 bases removed from V and 9 bases from J, the gap between germline ends came to 14 bases. The CDR3 covers 13 residues. The CDR3 DNA reads TGTGCCAGCAGTGAGCAGGGAGTGGAAAGCTACACCTTC. This encodes CASSEQGVESYTF.

The genes are TRBV7-8 and TRBJ1-1, with a possible D match to TRBD1 (6 bases). The length of the CDR3 is 14 residues. Germline-derived CDR1 and CDR2 are SGHVS and FQNEAQ. V was trimmed by 5 bases and J by 5 bases, leaving 15 bases between them. The CDR3 sequence: CASSADRSETEAFF. The CDR3 DNA is TGTGCCAGCAGCGCCGACAGGTCGGAAACTGAAGCTTTCTTT.

This clonotype was seen ten or more times. Written as DNA, the CDR3 is TGCGCCAGCAGCCAAGGGGACAGACCGTTTAGCAATCAGCCCCAGCATTTT. As protein: CASSQGDRPFSNQPQHF. This chain links TRBV4-1 with TRBJ1-5; 7 bases align to TRBD1. With 1 base clipped from V and 0 bases from J, the junction kept 6 bases outside the gene matches. The CDR3 totals 17 residues. Germline V CDR1 and CDR2: MGHRA, YSYEKL.

The V gene is TRBV29-1, the J gene TRBJ1-4; 8 bases align to TRBD1. The CDR3 consists of 13 residues. The germline gives CDR1 SQVTM, CDR2 ANQGSEA. The J segment lost 4 bases and the V segment lost 7 bases, leaving 5 bases of the junction unmatched. The CDR3 region has the DNA TGCAGCGGCAGGGGGCTCAGTAATGAAAAACTGTTTTTT. This gives the protein CSGRGLSNEKLFF.

The V gene is TRBV10-3, the J gene TRBJ1-1; D gene unclear. Germline CDR1 reads ENHRY; CDR2 reads SYGVKD. V dropped 10 bases and J dropped 3 bases, with 15 bases sitting between them. This CDR3 is 13 amino acids long. The CDR3 here is CASAPPRYTEAFF. The DNA of the CDR3 is TGTGCCAGCGCGCCCCCCCGGTACACTGAAGCTTTCTTT.